The 5 T cell receptor beta chains given below trace back to one sample, sequenced in a study of cytomegalovirus exposure and HLA in healthy donors. PCR used 60 Vbeta primers and 13 Jbeta primers. Sequencing used immunoSEQ multiplex PCR; TCRdb keeps in-frame clones, though not all of them. Its table records roughly 75,000 clones. The sequencing sample was made of PBMCs. The origin of the receptors is a boy aged 10-17 years in good health and CMV-seronegative.

CDR3 loop: CASSFSQGVGNQPQHF. CDR3 DNA sequence: TGTGCCAGCAGCTTCTCTCAGGGTGTAGGCAATCAGCCCCAGCATTTT. The chain recombines TRBV5-8 with TRBJ1-5; possibly TRBD1 for D (5 bases). Trimming took 2 bases from V and 2 from J, leaving 14 bases between them. Germline CDR1 reads SGHTS; CDR2 reads YDEGEE. The CDR3 has 16 residues. Supplemented by reference TRBV5-8 and TRBJ1-5, the full variable domain reads EAGVTQSPTHLIKTRGQQATLRCSPISGHTSVYWYQQALGLGLQFLLWYDEGEERNRGNFPPRFSGRQFPNYSSELNVNALELEDSALYLCASSFSQGVGNQPQHFGDGTRLSIL.

On this clone itself: One end of the junction fails to match germline, which may point to a read error. The gene calls are TRBV30 and TRBJ2-3; 9 bases line up with TRBD1. This CDR3 is built from 15 residues. Looked up from germline, CDR1 is GTSNPN and CDR2 is SVGIG (reference sequence). The CDR3 bases are TGTGCCGGGAGTCCGGGACAGGGAGACACAGATACGCAGTATTTT. Amino acid sequence: CAGSPGQGDTDTQYF. Looking up the rest from reference TRBV30 and TRBJ2-3 gives the full variable domain: SQTIHQWPATLVQPVGSPLSLECTVEGTSNPNLYWYRQAAGRGLQLLFYSVGIGQISSEVPQNLSASRPQDRQFILSSKKLLLSDSGFYLCAGSPGQGDTDTQYFGPGTRLTVL.

The gene calls are TRBV29-1 and TRBJ1-1; 7 bases are a match to TRBD1. The CDR3 contains 13 residues. Germline-derived CDR1 and CDR2 are SQVTM and ANQGSEA. V shed 7 bases and J 0 bases; nucleotides not matched to a gene: 5. CDR3 in amino acids: CSGRDSVNTEAFF. In nucleotides, the CDR3 is TGCAGCGGCCGGGACAGTGTGAACACTGAAGCTTTCTTT.

The V and J genes are TRBV18 and TRBJ2-5, with 7 bases that match TRBD1. V was clipped by 3 bases and J by 5 bases; unmatched bases: 3. This CDR3 contains 13 residues. The germline V gene encodes CDR1 KGHSH and CDR2 LQKENI. Here the CDR3 reads CASSPGTAETQYF. DNA for the CDR3: TGTGCCAGCTCACCCGGGACAGCTGAGACCCAGTACTTC.

The chain carries TRBV14 and TRBJ2-7; 8 bases are a match to TRBD1. The germline gives CDR1 SGHDN, CDR2 FVKESK. The CDR3 is 16 amino acids. V lost 0 bases to trimming and J lost 5 bases; unmatched junction nucleotides: 9. CDR3 residues: CASSQDFGQGMDEQYF. In DNA form, the CDR3 reads TGTGCCAGCAGCCAAGATTTCGGACAGGGCATGGACGAGCAGTACTTC. Drawing the rest from reference TRBV14 and TRBJ2-7, the complete variable domain is EAGVTQFPSHSVIEKGQTVTLRCDPISGHDNLYWYRRVMGKEIKFLLHFVKESKQDESGMPNNRFLAERTGGTYSTLKVQPAELEDSGVYFCASSQDFGQGMDEQYFGPGTRLTVT.